The source of this TCR beta chain is a study of beta chain features in type 1 diabetes. Regarding this clone: What it recognizes is unknown.

CDR1 MNHNY and CDR2 SVGAGI come from the germline V gene (reference sequence). This CDR3 contains 14 residues. V dropped 5 bases and J dropped 5 bases, with 12 bases sitting between them. Notes on the study in general: In comparison with healthy donors, patients had naive, central memory and Treg TCRB repertoires that appeared more similar. All four CD4+ subsets from Type 1 diabetes patients carried moderately but significantly shorter TCRB CDR3s.

Reverse transcribing all isolated RNA meant expressed TCRB transcripts were sequenced. Repertoires were generated with immunoSEQ multiplex PCR, while TCRdb's copy carries only in-frame clones and drops some. Of under 300,000 clones in the sample, roughly a tenth are singletons; the top ten hold around 0.017%. Purities over 95% were achieved in all sorted populations. Sequenced sample: naive CD4+ T cells from blood. The V gene is TRBV6-6, the J gene TRBJ2-2, with D tentatively TRBD2 (5 bases). The receptor was isolated from a man under 40 with type 1 diabetes. CDR3 DNA sequence: TGTGCCAGCAGTCAAAGACGGACTACCGGGGAGCTGTTTTTT. It is translated as CASSQRRTTGELFF.